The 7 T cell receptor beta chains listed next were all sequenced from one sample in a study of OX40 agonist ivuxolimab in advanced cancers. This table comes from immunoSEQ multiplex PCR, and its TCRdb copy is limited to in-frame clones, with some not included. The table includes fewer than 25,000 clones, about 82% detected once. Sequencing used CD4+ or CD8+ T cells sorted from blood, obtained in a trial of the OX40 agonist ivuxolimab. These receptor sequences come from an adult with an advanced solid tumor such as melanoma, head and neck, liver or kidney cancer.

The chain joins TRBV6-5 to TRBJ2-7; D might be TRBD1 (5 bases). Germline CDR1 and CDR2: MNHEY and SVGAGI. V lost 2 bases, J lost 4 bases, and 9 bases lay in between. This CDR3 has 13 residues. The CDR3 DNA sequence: TGTGCCAGCAGTTACAGGGGTTCATACGAGCAGTACTTC. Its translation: CASSYRGSYEQYF.

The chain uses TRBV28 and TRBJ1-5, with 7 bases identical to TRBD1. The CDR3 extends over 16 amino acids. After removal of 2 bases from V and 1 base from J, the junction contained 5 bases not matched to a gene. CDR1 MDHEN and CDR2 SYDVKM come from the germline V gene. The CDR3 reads CASSLPMTGSNQPQHF. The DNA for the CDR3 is TGTGCCAGCAGTTTACCAATGACAGGGAGCAATCAGCCCCAGCATTTT.

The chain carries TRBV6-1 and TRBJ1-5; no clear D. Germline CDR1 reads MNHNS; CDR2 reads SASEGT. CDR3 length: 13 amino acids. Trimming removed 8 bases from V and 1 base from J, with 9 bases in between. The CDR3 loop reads CASGLGSNQPQHF. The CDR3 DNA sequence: TGTGCCAGCGGTCTCGGGAGCAATCAGCCCCAGCATTTT.

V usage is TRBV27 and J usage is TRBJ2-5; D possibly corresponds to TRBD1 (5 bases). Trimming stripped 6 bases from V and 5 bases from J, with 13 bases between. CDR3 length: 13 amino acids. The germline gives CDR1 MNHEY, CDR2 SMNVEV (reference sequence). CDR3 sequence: CASSLQGAETQYF. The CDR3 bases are TGTGCCAGCAGCCTTCAAGGGGCCGAGACCCAGTACTTC.

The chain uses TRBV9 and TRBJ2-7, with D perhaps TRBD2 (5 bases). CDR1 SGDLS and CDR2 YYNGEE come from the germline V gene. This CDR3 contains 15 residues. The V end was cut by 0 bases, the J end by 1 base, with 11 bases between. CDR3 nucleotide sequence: TGTGCCAGCAGCGTAGAGGCACTAGGATCCTACGAGCAGTACTTC. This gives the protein CASSVEALGSYEQYF.

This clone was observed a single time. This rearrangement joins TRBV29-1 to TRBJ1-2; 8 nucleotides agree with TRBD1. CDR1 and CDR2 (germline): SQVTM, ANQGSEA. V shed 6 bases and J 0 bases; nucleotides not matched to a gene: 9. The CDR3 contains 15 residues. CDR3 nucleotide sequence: TGCAGCGTCGGAGGACAGGGAGGCTCTAACTATGGCTACACCTTC. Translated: CSVGGQGGSNYGYTF. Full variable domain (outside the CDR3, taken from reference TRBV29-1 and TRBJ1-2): SAVISQKPSRDICQRGTSLTIQCQVDSQVTMMFWYRQQPGQSLTLIATANQGSEATYESGFVIDKFPISRPNLTFSTLTVSNMSPEDSSIYLCSVGGQGGSNYGYTFGSGTRLTVV.

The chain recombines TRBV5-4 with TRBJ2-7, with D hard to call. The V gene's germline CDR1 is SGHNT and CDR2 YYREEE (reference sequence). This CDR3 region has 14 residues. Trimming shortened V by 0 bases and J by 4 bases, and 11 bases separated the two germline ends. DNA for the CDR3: TGTGCCAGCAGCTTGGGACACGAACTTTACGAGCAGTACTTC. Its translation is CASSLGHELYEQYF.